Each of the 24 T cell receptor beta chains below was sequenced from the same sample in a study of blood T cells in healthy people across ages (dated by TCRdb to about 2015). The method was 5' RACE. This sample was sequenced with an Illumina HiSeq 2500. A second PCR of about 6 to 11 cycles was performed with a sample-barcoded 5' primer and a J-beta primer mix. In TCRdb, the public reads were trimmed at Q25 with fastp and aligned with MiXCR, with productive beta chains retained. Rows are unified per CDR3 protein, each entry keeping the most common DNA and genes. The sample includes nearly 800,000 distinct CDR3 sequences, with just under 25% observed a single time. The ten biggest clones cover roughly 3.5% of the sample. These data were also filed under a second study, of T cells of mothers and their children.

The sequencing input was blood. Receptor source: a boy aged 5 to 17 in good health.

This clonotype was counted only a few times. The chain is built from TRBV29-1 and TRBJ2-1, with no clear D. This CDR3 has 12 amino acids. Trimming stripped 6 bases from V and 4 bases from J, with 10 bases between. Germline lookup yields CDR1 SQVTM and CDR2 ANQGSEA. The CDR3 loop is CSVLYSYNEQFF. Written as DNA, the CDR3 is TGCAGCGTGTTGTATTCGTACAATGAGCAGTTCTTC.

This clonotype was counted between two and nine times. This chain uses TRBV4-3 with TRBJ1-6, with 7 bases identical to TRBD1. The germline V gene has CDR1 LGHNA and CDR2 YSLEER. V dropped 3 bases and J dropped 6; count of bases not matched to a gene: 5. The CDR3 length is 15 residues. As DNA, the CDR3 is TGCGCCAGCAGCCAGAAGGGGGCTCTTAATTCACCCCTCCACTTT. Amino acids: CASSQKGALNSPLHF.

The rearrangement joins TRBV12-3 or TRBV12-4 to TRBJ1-2; D gene unclear. The V end lost 5 bases, the J end lost 4 bases, and 11 bases lay between the germline ends. This CDR3 spans 13 amino acids. This CDR3 reads CASSPRRTYGYTF. For the CDR3, the DNA is TGTGCCAGCAGTCCTCGAAGGACCTATGGCTACACCTTC.

This clonotype was counted only a few times. This chain joins TRBV18 and TRBJ2-5; 9 bases fit TRBD1. The J call may not be correct, given that the DNA end is closer to TRBJ2-1. The CDR3 totals 16 residues. CDR1 and CDR2 (germline): KGHSH, LQKENI. The CDR3 spells CASSPRDRALTVEQFF. CDR3 sequence (DNA): TGTGCCAGCTCACCACGGGACAGGGCCCTGACAGTTGAGCAGTTCTTC.

This rearrangement joins TRBV15 to TRBJ2-4; 11 bases are shared with TRBD2. CDR3 length: 14 residues. With 1 base clipped from V and 13 bases from J, the junction kept 6 bases outside the gene matches. The germline V gene has CDR1 LNHNV and CDR2 YYDKDF (reference sequence). The CDR3 reads CATSRGLAGPVQYF. DNA of the CDR3: TGTGCCACCAGCAGAGGACTAGCGGGGCCGGTACAGTACTTC.

CDR3 coding DNA: TGTGCCAGCAGGAGGGGACAGGGTGCAGATACGCAGTATTTT. Translation gives CASRRGQGADTQYF. This chain connects TRBV2 to TRBJ2-3; TRBD1 matches 9 bases. The CDR3 is 14 residues long. Germline lookup yields CDR1 SNHLY and CDR2 FYNNEI. Germline trimming cut 6 bases from V and 4 bases from J; bases unmatched to any gene: 5.

The chain joins TRBV9 to TRBJ2-7, with TRBD1 identical over 9 bases. This CDR3 has 14 amino acids. With V trimmed by 3 bases and J by 5 bases, 6 bases remained unmatched. The germline CDR1 and CDR2 sequences are SGDLS and YYNGEE. Here the CDR3 reads CASSGGTGRNEQYF. CDR3 DNA: TGTGCCAGCAGCGGCGGGACAGGGCGGAACGAGCAGTACTTC.

In this sample, this clonotype turned up a few times. The genes are TRBV2 and TRBJ2-1; 10 nucleotides agree with TRBD2. This CDR3 region has 15 residues. Germline CDR1 and CDR2: SNHLY and FYNNEI. V trimming: 6 bases; J trimming: 4 bases; junction bases outside the gene matches: 6. CDR3 coding DNA: TGTGCCAGCAGGGTCGGGACTAGCGCATACAATGAGCAGTTCTTC. Its translation is CASRVGTSAYNEQFF.

This clonotype has only a few counts. A read error may account for a junction end that differs from germline. The genes are TRBV7-2 and TRBJ2-5; TRBD1 aligns across 10 bases. CDR1 SGHTA and CDR2 FQGNSA come from the germline V gene. This CDR3 is 16 amino acids long. The CDR3 DNA is TGTGCCAGCAGTTATGGGACAGGGGTGGTACAAGAGACCCGGTACTTC. This sequence encodes CASSYGTGVVQETRYF.

The V call is TRBV10-3, the J call TRBJ2-7, with no clear D. Trimming took 4 bases from V and 2 from J, leaving 9 bases between them. This CDR3 comprises 13 residues. The germline V gene encodes CDR1 ENHRY and CDR2 SYGVKD. CDR3 loop: CAISAGPTYEQYF. The CDR3 coding sequence is TGTGCCATCAGTGCTGGGCCTACCTACGAGCAGTACTTC.

This clonotype has more than one count but fewer than ten. The genes are TRBV5-6 and TRBJ2-7, with D hard to call. This CDR3 is built from 12 residues. CDR1 and CDR2 from the germline V gene are SGHDT and YYEEEE. V was clipped by 7 bases and J by 3 bases, with 11 bases between them. The CDR3 protein is CASSGRSYEQYF. CDR3 nucleotide sequence: TGTGCCAGCTCGGGTCGCAGCTACGAGCAGTACTTC.

This clonotype was counted only a few times. The chain has TRBV4-2 and TRBJ1-2; a weak D match, TRBD1 (6 bases). Germline V gene sequence: CDR1 LGHNA, CDR2 YNFKEQ. Trimming removed 4 bases at V and 9 bases at J, with 21 bases between. This CDR3 is 15 amino acids long. CDR3 DNA sequence: TGTGCCAGCAGCCCTGAACAGGGTCCCAGGAGGAGCTACACCTTC. This codes for CASSPEQGPRRSYTF.

This sequence joins TRBV2 and TRBJ2-1; D possibly corresponds to TRBD1 (6 bases). V was trimmed by 9 bases and J by 5 bases, leaving 23 bases between them. The germline V gene encodes CDR1 SNHLY and CDR2 FYNNEI. The CDR3 contains 16 residues. CDR3 nucleotides: TGTGCCAGTGGGGGCGTCGGGGCGCTACCTAACAATGAGCAGTTCTTC. This gives the protein CASGGVGALPNNEQFF.

Many counts were recorded for this clonotype. This chain connects TRBV28 to TRBJ2-4; 7 bases line up with TRBD1. The CDR3 contains 18 residues. V lost 5 bases and J lost 0; bases outside the gene matches: 13. CDR1 and CDR2 from the germline V gene are MDHEN and SYDVKM. The CDR3 sequence: CASSPTPTGALAKNIQYF. The CDR3 DNA follows: TGTGCCAGCAGTCCCACACCCACAGGGGCTCTAGCCAAAAACATTCAGTACTTC.

Concerning this clonotype itself: The missing conserved phenylalanine or tryptophan at the end of this CDR3 makes a read error likely. The chain combines TRBV5-4 with TRBJ2-5, with TRBD1 matching 8 bases. Germline CDR1 reads SGHNT; CDR2 reads YYREEE (reference sequence). CDR3 length: 12 amino acids. With 7 bases clipped from V and 2 bases from J, the junction kept 1 base outside the gene matches. This CDR3 is CASGDRQETQYL. CDR3 bases: TGTGCCAGCGGGGACAGGCAAGAGACCCAGTACCTC.

V gene TRBV6-5 combines with J gene TRBJ2-3; tentative D call: TRBD2 (5 bases). The CDR3 contains 16 residues. Germline lookup yields CDR1 MNHEY and CDR2 SVGAGI. The V and J ends lost 0 bases and 1 base respectively, with 11 bases between them. CDR3 loop: CASSYSPFSGTDTQYF. DNA of the CDR3: TGTGCCAGCAGTTACTCCCCGTTTAGCGGCACAGATACGCAGTATTTT.

This clonotype showed up just once. This chain joins TRBV28 and TRBJ1-2, with 9 bases lining up with TRBD1. There are 16 residues in the CDR3. Looked up from germline, CDR1 is MDHEN and CDR2 is SYDVKM. Losses at the gene ends were 5 bases for V and 8 bases for J; bases not matched to a gene: 15. The CDR3 is CASSLEDRGPSGGYTF. CDR3 sequence (DNA): TGTGCCAGCAGTCTGGAGGACAGGGGCCCTTCTGGGGGCTACACCTTC.

The CDR3 region is CASSQGVSQPQHF. CDR3 nucleotides: TGTGCCAGCAGTCAGGGTGTGTCTCAGCCCCAGCATTTT. The genes are TRBV6-5 and TRBJ1-5; a possible D gene is TRBD1 (5 bases). The CDR3 has 13 residues. The germline V gene has CDR1 MNHEY and CDR2 SVGAGI. The V end lost 5 bases, the J end lost 6 bases, and 11 bases lay between the germline ends.

About this clonotype itself: At one end the junction does not follow the germline gene, possibly because of a read error. The rearrangement uses TRBV13 and TRBJ2-4, with a tentative D call TRBD2 (7 bases). The germline V gene has CDR1 PRHDT and CDR2 FYEKMQ (reference sequence). CDR3 length equals 16 residues. The CDR3: CASSLAVGGGKNVQYF. DNA for the CDR3: TGTGCCAGCAGCTTAGCGGTGGGCGGGGGCAAAAACGTTCAGTACTTC.

This clonotype turned up a few times. The chain couples TRBV7-3 to TRBJ2-5, with 10 bases fitting TRBD2. Per germline, CDR1 SGHTA and CDR2 FQGTGA. The trim removed 6 bases at V and 4 bases at J, leaving 8 bases unmatched. The CDR3 extends over 15 amino acids. CDR3 residues: CASSQTSGIVETQYF. CDR3 coding DNA: TGTGCCAGCAGTCAAACTAGCGGGATCGTAGAGACCCAGTACTTC.

V gene TRBV6-4 combines with J gene TRBJ2-7, with TRBD2 identical over 11 bases. V dropped 2 bases and J dropped 4; count of bases not matched to a gene: 7. The CDR3 spans 16 residues. Germline V gene data show CDR1 as MRHNA and CDR2 as SNTAGT. DNA of the CDR3: TGTGCCAGCAGTGACCGGCTAGCGGGAGGAATTTACGAGCAGTACTTC. Residues: CASSDRLAGGIYEQYF.

The chain links TRBV7-2 to TRBJ2-7; perhaps TRBD1 as D (6 bases). The CDR3 consists of 15 residues. Germline V lookup: CDR1 SGHTA, CDR2 FQGNSA. The V and J ends lost 1 base and 4 bases respectively, with 14 bases between them. The CDR3 nucleotides read TGTGCCAGCAGCTTAGGTGCAGGGGACGGATACGAGCAGTACTTC. It codes for CASSLGAGDGYEQYF. Supplemented by reference TRBV7-2 and TRBJ2-7, the full variable domain reads GAGVSQSPSNKVTEKGKDVELRCDPISGHTALYWYRQSLGQGLEFLIYFQGNSAPDKSGLPSDRFSAERTGGSVSTLTIQRTQQEDSAVYLCASSLGAGDGYEQYFGPGTRLTVT.

The gene calls are TRBV20-1 and TRBJ2-1, with a weak D call TRBD1 (7 bases). The CDR3 runs to 15 residues. Deletions cut 5 bases from V and 7 bases from J, with 21 bases between. The germline V gene has CDR1 DFQATT and CDR2 SNEGSKA (reference sequence). The CDR3 is CSAPTADRAGNEQFF. The DNA of the CDR3 is TGCAGTGCTCCAACTGCTGACAGGGCGGGGAATGAGCAGTTCTTC.

The table lists this clonotype with a count of one. The genes are TRBV12-3 or TRBV12-4 and TRBJ2-1; TRBD1 matches 7 bases. The ends lost 5 bases at V and 6 bases at J; junction bases unmatched: 10. This CDR3 is 15 amino acids long. As DNA, the CDR3 is TGTGCCAGCAGTGGCGCTGACAGGGCGGTCAATGAGCAGTTCTTC. Residues: CASSGADRAVNEQFF.